One and the same sample provided the 28 T cell receptor beta chains below, sequenced in a study of cytomegalovirus exposure and HLA in healthy donors. With 60 Vbeta and 13 Jbeta primers, the PCR was carried out. TCRdb's table, derived via immunoSEQ multiplex PCR, lists solely in-frame clones and lacks some. The table shows 150,000 or so clones, with 60% to 80% occurring only once. The material sequenced was PBMCs. These receptors came from a man aged 35 to 55 in good health and CMV-seronegative.

The chain is built from TRBV2 and TRBJ1-1; D is undetermined. Germline loops: CDR1 SNHLY, CDR2 FYNNEI. V was cut by 1 base and J by 1 base, with 4 bases left in between. This CDR3 has 13 residues. The CDR3 DNA reads TGTGCCAGCAGTGAAGGCGGGAACACTGAAGCTTTCTTT. Translation: CASSEGGNTEAFF.

V gene TRBV18 combines with J gene TRBJ2-7; the D gene is possibly TRBD1 (7 bases). Germline CDR1 and CDR2: KGHSH and LQKENI. The CDR3 totals 16 residues. Trimming stripped 1 base from V and 5 bases from J, with 18 bases between. CDR3 sequence: CASSPQRVGQAHEQYF. The CDR3 nucleotides read TGTGCCAGCTCACCACAGCGGGTCGGACAGGCCCACGAGCAGTACTTC.

The chain has TRBV4-1 and TRBJ2-3, with D maybe TRBD2 (8 bases). Per germline, CDR1 MGHRA and CDR2 YSYEKL. The CDR3 has 18 amino acids. Trimming left V 1 base short and J 1 base short, with 18 bases between. The CDR3: CASSQGGGGGTRTDTQYF. In nucleotides, the CDR3 is TGCGCCAGCAGCCAAGGAGGGGGCGGGGGGACCCGCACAGATACGCAGTATTTT.

The sample holds a few counts of this clone. V and J are TRBV7-3 and TRBJ1-6; D might be TRBD1 (5 bases). Germline V gene sequence: CDR1 SGHTA, CDR2 FQGTGA. The length of the CDR3 is 14 residues. Deletions cut 5 bases from V and 10 bases from J, with 15 bases between. The DNA of the CDR3 is TGTGCCAGCAGCCCACTCCCGGGGGGATCACCCCTCCACTTT. Translated, it gives CASSPLPGGSPLHF.

The rearrangement links TRBV6-5 to TRBJ1-1; D possibly corresponds to TRBD1 (6 bases). V was trimmed by 3 bases and J by 3 bases, leaving 11 bases between them. This CDR3 is built from 14 residues. From germline, CDR1 is MNHEY and CDR2 SVGAGI. This CDR3 is CASSYGGAHTEAFF. The CDR3 DNA follows: TGTGCCAGCAGTTATGGGGGGGCGCACACTGAAGCTTTCTTT.

The genes are TRBV18 and TRBJ1-1; D possibly corresponds to TRBD1 (5 bases). V lost 2 bases and J lost 1, with 11 bases in between. Germline-derived CDR1 and CDR2 are KGHSH and LQKENI. This CDR3 is built from 15 residues. The CDR3 loop is CASSPGGVENTEAFF. The CDR3 DNA is TGTGCCAGCTCACCAGGAGGGGTGGAGAACACTGAAGCTTTCTTT. Using reference TRBV18 and TRBJ1-1 for the parts outside the CDR3, the full variable domain is NAGVMQNPRHLVRRRGQEARLRCSPMKGHSHVYWYRQLPEEGLKFMVYLQKENIIDESGMPKERFSAEFPKEGPSILRIQQVVRGDSAAYFCASSPGGVENTEAFFGQGTRLTVV.

The rearrangement joins TRBV2 to TRBJ1-5, with TRBD1 matching 11 bases. Trimming at V came to 4 bases and at J to 5 bases, leaving 1 base not matched to a gene. Germline V lookup: CDR1 SNHLY, CDR2 FYNNEI. The CDR3 contains 14 residues. The CDR3 protein is CASSAGQGDQPQHF. CDR3 nucleotide sequence: TGTGCCAGCAGTGCGGGACAGGGGGATCAGCCCCAGCATTTT.

The V and J genes are TRBV5-1 and TRBJ2-7; 8 bases fit TRBD1. This CDR3 comprises 14 residues. Germline CDR1 SGHRS, CDR2 YFSETQ. With V trimmed by 4 bases and J by 4 bases, 7 bases remained unmatched. CDR3 in amino acids: CASSPGQGLYEQYF. The CDR3 nucleotides are TGCGCCAGCAGCCCAGGACAGGGACTGTACGAGCAGTACTTC.

This chain's CDR3 is CASSRGAVQPQHF. The CDR3, as DNA: TGTGCCAGCAGTAGAGGTGCAGTTCAGCCCCAGCATTTT. This chain links TRBV28 with TRBJ1-5; D ambiguous. V shed 5 bases and J shed 6 bases, with 11 bases lying between them. Germline CDR1 reads MDHEN; CDR2 reads SYDVKM. The CDR3 has 13 residues. Together with reference TRBV28 and TRBJ1-5, the CDR3 gives the full variable domain: DVKVTQSSRYLVKRTGEKVFLECVQDMDHENMFWYRQDPGLGLRLIYFSYDVKMKEKGDIPEGYSVSREKKERFSLILESASTNQTSMYLCASSRGAVQPQHFGDGTRLSIL.

The chain has TRBV28 and TRBJ2-7; no reliable D call. This CDR3 has 13 amino acids. Germline CDR1 MDHEN, CDR2 SYDVKM. V was trimmed by 2 bases and J by 3 bases, leaving 8 bases between them. As DNA, the CDR3 is TGTGCCAGCAGTTTAGGGCAGGACTACGAGCAGTACTTC. Encoded protein: CASSLGQDYEQYF.

The chain carries TRBV9 and TRBJ1-1; D remains ambiguous. From germline, CDR1 is SGDLS and CDR2 YYNGEE. CDR3 length equals 13 residues. V was shortened by 4 bases and J by 5 bases, with 12 bases between the two germline ends. This CDR3 is CASSRTEGTEAFF. The CDR3 DNA follows: TGTGCCAGCAGCCGCACAGAGGGAACTGAAGCTTTCTTT.

The CDR3 reads CASSVRLAGPTGELFF. The DNA of the CDR3 is TGTGCCAGCAGCGTTAGACTAGCGGGGCCCACCGGGGAGCTGTTTTTT. The chain employs TRBV7-6 and TRBJ2-2; 11 bases agree with TRBD2. The germline V gene has CDR1 SGHVS and CDR2 FNYEAQ. V lost 5 bases to trimming and J lost 4 bases; unmatched junction nucleotides: 6. CDR3 size: 16 residues.

V usage is TRBV5-1 and J usage is TRBJ2-4; D perhaps matches TRBD2 (7 bases). The germline V and J ends were trimmed by 8 bases and 8 bases, with 17 bases remaining between them. CDR1 and CDR2 (germline): SGHRS, YFSETQ. This CDR3 region has 13 residues. CDR3 sequence reads: CARKPGGHHIQYF. Here the CDR3 DNA reads TGCGCCAGAAAACCGGGGGGCCATCACATTCAGTACTTC. Filled out from reference TRBV5-1 and TRBJ2-4, the complete variable domain reads KAGVTQTPRYLIKTRGQQVTLSCSPISGHRSVSWYQQTPGQGLQFLFEYFSETQRNKGNFPGRFSGRQFSNSRSEMNVSTLELGDSALYLCARKPGGHHIQYFGAGTRLSVL.

The J gene is TRBJ1-5, the V gene TRBV10-3; D is unclear. In germline, CDR1 is ENHRY, CDR2 SYGVKD. CDR3 length: 13 amino acids. Trimming cost V 5 bases and J 2 bases, with 7 bases left between them. The CDR3 protein is CAISIQGNQPQHF. The CDR3 region has the DNA TGTGCCATCAGTATACAAGGCAATCAGCCCCAGCATTTT.

The rearrangement joins TRBV19 to TRBJ2-2; D is unclear. The germline V and J ends were trimmed by 3 bases and 1 base, with 12 bases remaining between them. This CDR3 has 16 amino acids. Germline V gene lookup returns CDR1 LNHDA and CDR2 SQIVND (reference sequence). The CDR3 DNA sequence: TGTGCCAGTAGTATCGGTCCAAGGAGGAACACCGGGGAGCTGTTTTTT. Protein: CASSIGPRRNTGELFF. Supplemented by reference TRBV19 and TRBJ2-2, the full variable domain reads DGGITQSPKYLFRKEGQNVTLSCEQNLNHDAMYWYRQDPGQGLRLIYYSQIVNDFQKGDIAEGYSVSREKKESFPLTVTSAQKNPTAFYLCASSIGPRRNTGELFFGEGSRLTVL.

V gene TRBV11-2 combines with J gene TRBJ2-3; tentatively, D is TRBD1 (6 bases). Between the trimmed V and J ends, which lost 5 bases and 0 bases, there was a span of 9 bases. The V gene's germline CDR1 is SGHAT and CDR2 FQNNGV. The CDR3 has 14 residues. CDR3: CASSLRGSTDTQYF. In nucleotides, the CDR3 is TGTGCCAGCAGCCTCAGGGGTAGCACAGATACGCAGTATTTT.

The chain combines TRBV13 with TRBJ2-7; weak D call: TRBD1 (5 bases). There are 15 residues in the CDR3. In germline, CDR1 is PRHDT, CDR2 FYEKMQ (reference sequence). Trimming removed 6 bases at V and 2 bases at J, with 17 bases between. CDR3 nucleotide sequence: TGTGCCAGCAGTCTTTCCGACGACAGAGCCTACGAGCAGTACTTC. Translated, it gives CASSLSDDRAYEQYF. The full variable domain, its missing parts supplied by reference TRBV13 and TRBJ2-7, is AAGVIQSPRHLIKEKRETATLKCYPIPRHDTVYWYQQGPGQDPQFLISFYEKMQSDKGSIPDRFSAQQFSDYHSELNMSSLELGDSALYFCASSLSDDRAYEQYFGPGTRLTVT.

CDR3 loop: CASSIEGAQPQHF. The CDR3 nucleotides are TGTGCCAGTAGTATTGAAGGGGCCCAGCCCCAGCATTTT. J is TRBJ1-5 and V is TRBV19, with D possibly matching TRBD1 (5 bases). Germline V gene lookup returns CDR1 LNHDA and CDR2 SQIVND (reference sequence). CDR3 length equals 13 residues. V was trimmed by 3 bases and J by 7 bases, leaving 10 bases between them.

This chain joins TRBV7-3 and TRBJ2-2, with 12 bases matching TRBD1. The V and J ends lost 2 bases and 6 bases, in that order; junction bases with no gene match: 4. The CDR3 consists of 16 residues. Germline V gene data show CDR1 as SGHTA and CDR2 as FQGTGA. CDR3 loop: CASSLWGQGASGELFF. The CDR3 nucleotides are TGTGCCAGCAGCTTATGGGGACAGGGGGCCTCCGGGGAGCTGTTTTTT.

This chain joins TRBV12-5 and TRBJ2-1; TRBD2 aligns across 8 bases. CDR3 length equals 16 residues. CDR1 and CDR2 (germline): LGHNT, FRNRAP. V lost 7 bases, J lost 0 bases, and 8 bases stayed unmatched. The CDR3 bases are TGTGCTAGTGCCCGCGGGGGGACTAGCTCCTACAATGAGCAGTTCTTC. Amino acid sequence: CASARGGTSSYNEQFF. Drawing the rest from reference TRBV12-5 and TRBJ2-1, the complete variable domain is DARVTQTPRHKVTEMGQEVTMRCQPILGHNTVFWYRQTMMQGLELLAYFRNRAPLDDSGMPKDRFSAEMPDATLATLKIQPSEPRDSAVYFCASARGGTSSYNEQFFGPGTRLTVL.

The J gene is TRBJ1-1, the V gene TRBV5-5, with 7 nucleotides matching TRBD1. After removal of 1 base from V and 0 bases from J, the junction contained 3 bases not matched to a gene. Germline lookup yields CDR1 SGHKS and CDR2 YYEKEE (reference sequence). This CDR3 is built from 15 residues. The CDR3 bases are TGTGCCAGCAGCTTGTTCGGGACAGTGAACACTGAAGCTTTCTTT. Its translation: CASSLFGTVNTEAFF. Looking up the rest from reference TRBV5-5 and TRBJ1-1 gives the full variable domain: DAGVTQSPTHLIKTRGQQVTLRCSPISGHKSVSWYQQVLGQGPQFIFQYYEKEERGRGNFPDRFSARQFPNYSSELNVNALLLGDSALYLCASSLFGTVNTEAFFGQGTRLTVV.

Written as DNA, the CDR3 is TGTGCCAGCAGTGAAGGGCAGATATCACCGTTCATGAACACTGAAGCTTTCTTT. Residues: CASSEGQISPFMNTEAFF. The chain uses TRBV25-1 and TRBJ1-1; D ambiguous. V was clipped by 2 bases and J by 0 bases, with 19 bases between them. From germline, CDR1 is MGHDK and CDR2 SYGVNS. The CDR3 spans 18 residues.

CDR3 residues: CASSSPSVGKLFF. The CDR3 DNA sequence: TGTGCCAGCAGTTCCCCGTCGGTCGGGAAACTGTTTTTT. The chain has TRBV6-5 and TRBJ1-4; D is uncertain. Germline CDR1 MNHEY, CDR2 SVGAGI. Trimming removed 4 bases at V and 11 bases at J, with 14 bases between. CDR3 length: 13 amino acids.

CDR3 residues: CASRLQGARETQYF. The CDR3 nucleotides read TGTGCCAGCAGGTTACAGGGGGCGAGAGAGACCCAGTACTTC. This sequence joins TRBV5-8 and TRBJ2-5; 9 nucleotides line up with TRBD1. The junction had 6 bases not matched to a gene; V was cut back by 5 bases and J by 4 bases. CDR3 length equals 14 residues. Germline CDR1 and CDR2: SGHTS and YDEGEE. Looking up the rest from reference TRBV5-8 and TRBJ2-5 gives the full variable domain: EAGVTQSPTHLIKTRGQQATLRCSPISGHTSVYWYQQALGLGLQFLLWYDEGEERNRGNFPPRFSGRQFPNYSSELNVNALELEDSALYLCASRLQGARETQYFGPGTRLLVL.

The V and J genes are TRBV5-1 and TRBJ1-6, with TRBD1 matching 10 bases. With 4 bases clipped from V and 10 bases from J, the junction kept 14 bases outside the gene matches. Germline CDR1 SGHRS, CDR2 YFSETQ. CDR3 length: 17 amino acids. CDR3 sequence reads: CASSPIGQGGFGSPLHF. For the CDR3, the DNA is TGCGCCAGCAGCCCAATCGGACAGGGGGGTTTTGGGTCACCCCTCCACTTT.

The chain links TRBV4-3 to TRBJ1-6; no clear D gene. Germline V gives CDR1 LGHNA, CDR2 YSLEER. Between the trimmed V and J ends, which lost 8 bases and 8 bases, there was a span of 13 bases. The CDR3 length is 13 residues. The DNA for the CDR3 is TGCGCCAGCTGCATAATACGGGATTCACCCCTCCACTTT. It is translated as CASCIIRDSPLHF.

This chain connects TRBV19 to TRBJ1-5; D remains unclear. Germline CDR1 reads LNHDA; CDR2 reads SQIVND (reference sequence). This CDR3 contains 13 residues. Trimming shortened V by 3 bases and J by 7 bases, and 10 bases separated the two germline ends. DNA of the CDR3: TGTGCCAGTAGTATCTGGGAGGGACAGCCCCAGCATTTT. This sequence encodes CASSIWEGQPQHF.

This clone was detected only once. This sequence joins TRBV7-6 and TRBJ2-1; D is perhaps TRBD1 (5 bases). This CDR3 has 15 amino acids. From germline, CDR1 is SGHVS and CDR2 FNYEAQ. Trimming left V 2 bases short and J 2 bases short, with 10 bases between. CDR3 protein: CASSLIPGTYNEQFF. In DNA, the CDR3 is TGTGCCAGCAGCTTAATCCCAGGGACCTACAATGAGCAGTTCTTC.